The 18 T cell receptor beta chains presented below share a single source sample, sequenced in a study of CD8 T cells in ankylosing spondylitis (dated by TCRdb to 2016 to 2017). Libraries were constructed by 5' RACE. TCRdb records Illumina HiSeq 2500 as the sequencer. TCRdb reprocessed the public reads (quality trimming at Q25 with fastp, clone calling with MiXCR) and kept in-frame beta chains. When rows share a CDR3 protein, they turn into one entry using the most common DNA and genes. Counted in this sample were roughly 150,000 distinct CDR3 sequences; 25% to 35% of them appeared once. 4.5% to 6% of the sample goes to the ten largest clones. Sequencing was carried out using synovial fluid, either unsorted or a sorted T cell fraction (not recorded which). The receptors shown here come from a male donor with ankylosing spondylitis.

For the CDR3, the DNA is TGTGCCAGCAGCCGAGCCACGGGACAGGGGGCGTCCGGGGCCAACGTCCTGACTTTC. It yields the protein CASSRATGQGASGANVLTF. The V gene is TRBV3-1, the J gene TRBJ2-6; TRBD1 aligns across 12 bases. The V and J ends lost 4 bases and 4 bases, in that order; junction bases with no gene match: 11. Germline-derived CDR1 and CDR2 are LGHDT and YNNKEL (reference sequence). The CDR3 consists of 19 residues.

This clonotype was seen only a few times. The genes are TRBV7-9 and TRBJ1-6; D is possibly TRBD1 (6 bases). V shed 6 bases and J shed 8 bases, with 14 bases lying between them. The V gene's germline CDR1 is SEHNR and CDR2 FQNEAQ (reference sequence). CDR3 length: 14 amino acids. The CDR3 DNA is TGTGCCAGCAGTCATACAGGGCAGGATTCACCCCTCCACTTT. Protein product: CASSHTGQDSPLHF.

V usage is TRBV12-5 and J usage is TRBJ2-3; 9 positions agree with TRBD2. The CDR3 covers 15 residues. Per the germline V gene, CDR1 is LGHNT and CDR2 is FRNRAP. Losses at the gene ends were 7 bases for V and 1 base for J; bases not matched to a gene: 6. The CDR3 protein is CASELASGGTDTQYF. In DNA form, the CDR3 reads TGTGCTAGTGAGTTGGCTAGCGGGGGCACAGATACGCAGTATTTT.

This clonotype appeared a few times. The chain carries TRBV18 and TRBJ1-5, with unresolved D. The V and J ends lost 3 bases and 3 bases respectively, with 9 bases between them. In germline, CDR1 is KGHSH, CDR2 LQKENI. CDR3 length equals 14 residues. This chain's CDR3 is CASSPTRLNQPQHF. The DNA for the CDR3 is TGTGCCAGCTCACCCACAAGGCTCAATCAGCCCCAGCATTTT.

The rearrangement links TRBV4-1 to TRBJ2-7; 10 bases line up with TRBD1. V dropped 4 bases and J dropped 6; count of bases not matched to a gene: 6. This CDR3 has 14 residues. Germline V lookup: CDR1 MGHRA, CDR2 YSYEKL. This chain's CDR3 is CASSRDRGLGEQYF. CDR3 bases: TGCGCCAGCAGCCGAGACAGGGGGCTAGGCGAGCAGTACTTC.

The rearrangement uses TRBV27 and TRBJ2-3; maybe TRBD2 (6 bases). The CDR3 spans 16 residues. The germline gives CDR1 MNHEY, CDR2 SMNVEV (reference sequence). With 3 bases removed from V and 1 base from J, the gap between germline ends came to 14 bases. In DNA, the CDR3 is TGTGCCAGCAGTTTCCGGGTTTCGGGGGGCACAGATACGCAGTATTTT. This translates into CASSFRVSGGTDTQYF.

V and J are TRBV24-1 and TRBJ2-1, with 14 bases identical to TRBD2. V trimming: 4 bases; J trimming: 8 bases; junction bases outside the gene matches: 6. The CDR3 spans 16 residues. From germline, CDR1 is KGHDR and CDR2 SFDVKD. The CDR3 DNA reads TGTGCCACCAGTGACCCCGGACTAGCGGGAGGCGATGAGCAGTTCTTC. Amino acids: CATSDPGLAGGDEQFF.

Only a few counts were recorded for this clonotype. V gene TRBV7-8 combines with J gene TRBJ2-4, with D possibly being TRBD2 (6 bases). Germline CDR1 is SGHVS and CDR2 is FQNEAQ. The CDR3 loop spans 13 amino acids. The germline V and J ends were trimmed by 5 bases and 6 bases, with 11 bases remaining between them. The CDR3 reads CASSRDSGNIQYF. CDR3 coding DNA: TGTGCCAGCAGCCGGGACTCCGGAAACATTCAGTACTTC.

The CDR3: CATSAGLENTEAFF. CDR3 sequence (DNA): TGTGCCACCTCCGCGGGACTTGAGAACACTGAAGCTTTCTTT. V and J are TRBV10-3 and TRBJ1-1; D is perhaps TRBD1 (5 bases). V lost 10 bases to trimming and J lost 1 base, with 16 bases between them. CDR1 and CDR2 from the germline V gene are ENHRY and SYGVKD. This CDR3 comprises 14 residues.

This clonotype was observed many times. The rearrangement uses TRBV7-9 and TRBJ2-7, with D tentatively TRBD1 (6 bases). Between the trimmed V and J ends, which lost 3 bases and 2 bases, there was a span of 11 bases. CDR1 and CDR2 from the germline V gene are SEHNR and FQNEAQ (reference sequence). This CDR3 has 14 amino acids. CDR3 protein: CASSFKTGPYEQYF. CDR3 nucleotides: TGTGCCAGCAGCTTCAAGACAGGCCCCTACGAGCAGTACTTC.

This clonotype was detected only a few times. V gene TRBV6-6 combines with J gene TRBJ1-5, with D unresolved. V was pared by 2 bases and J by 6 bases, with 8 bases between. The CDR3 runs 13 residues. CDR1 and CDR2 (germline): MNHNY, SVGAGI (reference sequence). The CDR3 nucleotides are TGTGCCAGCAGTTACAAGTCGGGTCAGCCCCAGCATTTT. Amino acids: CASSYKSGQPQHF.

The rearrangement links TRBV7-8 to TRBJ2-1, with 7 nucleotides matching TRBD2. This CDR3 contains 15 residues. Germline-derived CDR1 and CDR2 are SGHVS and FQNEAQ. Trimming cost V 7 bases and J 10 bases; bases outside gene matches: 16. The CDR3 DNA follows: TGTGCCAGCACTGGGGGGGACTCCTTTCTGGCGGAGCAGTTCTTC. This gives the protein CASTGGDSFLAEQFF.

This clonotype was picked up a small number of times. The chain links TRBV28 to TRBJ2-1; the match to TRBD2 covers 10 bases. CDR3 length equals 16 residues. Germline V CDR1 and CDR2: MDHEN, SYDVKM. J was trimmed by 3 bases and V by 6 bases; bases with no gene match: 8. The CDR3 loop is CASRRRTSGGYNEQFF. The CDR3 nucleotides read TGTGCCAGCAGACGAAGGACTAGCGGCGGCTACAATGAGCAGTTCTTC.

CDR3 in amino acids: CASSLFTANIQYF. Written as DNA, the CDR3 is TGTGCCAGCAGCTTATTTACAGCCAACATTCAGTACTTC. The gene calls are TRBV7-9 and TRBJ2-4; no firm D call. Germline V gene sequence: CDR1 SEHNR, CDR2 FQNEAQ (reference sequence). This CDR3 has 13 amino acids. V was cut by 2 bases and J by 7 bases, with 9 bases left in between. The variable domain in full, with the rest retrieved from reference TRBV7-9 and TRBJ2-4, is DTGVSQNPRHKITKRGQNVTFRCDPISEHNRLYWYRQTLGQGPEFLTYFQNEAQLEKSRLLSDRFSAERPKGSFSTLEIQRTEQGDSAMYLCASSLFTANIQYFGAGTRLSVL.

V is TRBV12-3 or TRBV12-4 and J is TRBJ2-2; D may be TRBD1 (6 bases). This CDR3 has 15 amino acids. V was clipped by 6 bases and J by 0 bases, with 11 bases between them. This CDR3 is CASRLQGTNTGELFF. CDR3 coding DNA: TGTGCCAGCAGACTACAGGGTACGAACACCGGGGAGCTGTTTTTT.

The chain joins TRBV19 to TRBJ1-5; D is undetermined. The CDR3 is 13 amino acids. Trimming pared 3 bases from V and 3 bases from J, leaving 6 bases between. Germline V gives CDR1 LNHDA, CDR2 SQIVND (reference sequence). CDR3 sequence (DNA): TGTGCCAGTAGTATCAGAAACAATCAGCCCCAGCATTTT. It translates to CASSIRNNQPQHF.

This clonotype showed up many times. The V and J genes are TRBV12-3 or TRBV12-4 and TRBJ2-5, with D possibly being TRBD1 (5 bases). The germline V and J ends were trimmed by 6 bases and 5 bases, with 16 bases remaining between them. This CDR3 has 14 residues. CDR3 in DNA: TGTGCCAGCAGCTCTACCGCTAGGGGTGAGACCCAGTACTTC. Protein product: CASSSTARGETQYF.

The rearrangement joins TRBV20-1 to TRBJ2-3, with D perhaps TRBD2 (5 bases). Per the germline V gene, CDR1 is DFQATT and CDR2 is SNEGSKA (reference sequence). The V gene lost 8 bases and the J gene lost 0 bases, with 12 bases spanning the gap. The CDR3 runs to 13 residues. This CDR3 is CSPRRTSTDTQYF. The CDR3 DNA sequence: TGCAGTCCCCGAAGGACTAGCACAGATACGCAGTATTTT.